Below, 18 T cell receptor beta chains from the same sample are listed, as sequenced in a study of T cell changes during pregnancy in multiple sclerosis. Here immunoSEQ multiplex PCR was the method, and the copy in TCRdb shows in-frame clones only, minus some. The sample shows tens of thousands of clones, 80% to 95% of them seen only once. The sequences come from peripheral blood, collected after pregnancy. These receptor sequences come from a female donor with multiple sclerosis, enrolled in a pregnancy study.

This clone was counted once. The chain joins TRBV4-2 to TRBJ2-1; 9 bases align to TRBD2. The CDR3 contains 15 residues. Germline-derived CDR1 and CDR2 are LGHNA and YNFKEQ. Unmatched junction bases numbered 4, after V lost 3 bases and J lost 4 bases. The CDR3 region has the DNA TGTGCCAGCAGCCAGCGGGGGGGGATGTACAATGAGCAGTTCTTC. As protein: CASSQRGGMYNEQFF.

The chain has TRBV6-1 and TRBJ1-2; D remains unclear. CDR3 length: 16 amino acids. V shed 2 bases and J shed 4 bases, with 17 bases lying between them. Germline V gene data show CDR1 as MNHNS and CDR2 as SASEGT. The DNA for the CDR3 is TGTGCCAGCAGTGAAATTGCACAGAATAATCGCTATGGCTACACCTTC. This codes for CASSEIAQNNRYGYTF.

The V gene is TRBV6-6, the J gene TRBJ1-2, with D perhaps TRBD1 (6 bases). The CDR3 is 13 amino acids. V was clipped by 2 bases and J by 7 bases, with 11 bases between them. CDR1 is MNHNY, CDR2 SVGAGI, per germline (reference sequence). The CDR3 nucleotides are TGTGCCAGCAGTTACGAAACAGGGCCTGGCTACACCTTC. Translating it yields CASSYETGPGYTF.

The gene calls are TRBV11-3 and TRBJ2-1, with a tentative D call TRBD1 (7 bases). The CDR3 extends over 17 amino acids. Germline V CDR1 and CDR2: SGHNT, YENEEA. Trimming shortened V by 3 bases and J by 8 bases, and 23 bases separated the two germline ends. The CDR3 sequence is CASSFAAGAQGGHEQFF. Written as DNA, the CDR3 is TGTGCCAGCAGCTTTGCCGCAGGGGCCCAGGGGGGACATGAGCAGTTCTTC.

This clone was counted once. V and J are TRBV27 and TRBJ1-5; D may be TRBD1 (6 bases). This CDR3 has 17 residues. Trimming stripped 4 bases from V and 0 bases from J, with 16 bases between. Germline-derived CDR1 and CDR2 are MNHEY and SMNVEV (reference sequence). The CDR3 nucleotides read TGTGCCAGCAGTTCTAGGGGGACACTCTATAGCAATCAGCCCCAGCATTTT. This gives the protein CASSSRGTLYSNQPQHF.

The J gene is TRBJ1-4, the V gene TRBV7-2, with 8 bases fitting TRBD1. Germline loops: CDR1 SGHTA, CDR2 FQGNSA. CDR3 length equals 14 residues. V gave up 8 bases and J gave up 8 bases; unmatched junction bases: 10. The CDR3 DNA reads TGTGCCAGCCGCTCGACAGGGGTGAGCGAAAAACTGTTTTTT. Translated: CASRSTGVSEKLFF.

V gene TRBV4-1 combines with J gene TRBJ2-7, with TRBD1 identical over 7 bases. This CDR3 region has 12 residues. V was pared by 3 bases and J by 5 bases, with 1 base of the junction left unmatched. From germline, CDR1 is MGHRA and CDR2 YSYEKL. The CDR3 DNA reads as TGCGCCAGCAGCCATGGGACAGACGAGCAGTACTTC. It is translated as CASSHGTDEQYF.

This chain joins TRBV9 and TRBJ2-3; TRBD2 agrees at 9 bases. CDR3 size: 16 residues. V lost 0 bases and J lost 2; bases outside the gene matches: 4. Looked up from germline, CDR1 is SGDLS and CDR2 is YYNGEE. CDR3 sequence: CASSVDSGGLTDTQYF. As DNA, the CDR3 is TGTGCCAGCAGCGTAGATAGCGGGGGCCTCACAGATACGCAGTATTTT.

The genes are TRBV10-3 and TRBJ2-1, with TRBD2 matching over 10 bases. The CDR3 is made up of 15 amino acids. Trimming took 5 bases from V and 2 from J; bases not matched to a gene: 3. Germline CDR1 and CDR2: ENHRY and SYGVKD. DNA of the CDR3: TGTGCCATCAGTCCCCTAGCGGGGGCCTACAATGAGCAGTTCTTC. Translating gives CAISPLAGAYNEQFF.

In regard to this clone: The same CDR3 arises from other DNA sequences in this sample as well. The chain is built from TRBV7-6 and TRBJ1-5, with D possibly being TRBD1 (5 bases). The V end was cut by 5 bases, the J end by 4 bases, with 12 bases between. The CDR3 consists of 14 residues. The germline CDR1 and CDR2 sequences are SGHVS and FNYEAQ. CDR3 region: CASSPRGGNQPQHF. The CDR3 DNA sequence: TGTGCCAGCAGCCCTCGGGGGGGGAATCAGCCCCAGCATTTT.

The chain recombines TRBV7-3 with TRBJ1-1; D not certain. The V end was cut by 6 bases, the J end by 1 base, with 18 bases between. CDR1 is SGHTA and CDR2 is FQGTGA in the germline V gene. This CDR3 contains 16 residues. DNA of the CDR3: TGTGCCAGCAGTTTCCTTGGCAGGTTGAGGAACACTGAAGCTTTCTTT. Translation gives CASSFLGRLRNTEAFF.

The rearrangement uses TRBV19 and TRBJ1-2; TRBD1 is a possible D gene (6 bases). The length of the CDR3 is 13 residues. Deletions cut 3 bases from V and 7 bases from J, with 12 bases between. CDR1 is LNHDA and CDR2 is SQIVND in the germline V gene (reference sequence). The chain's CDR3 is CASSIGQGSGYTF. CDR3 nucleotide sequence: TGTGCCAGTAGTATTGGGCAGGGGTCTGGCTACACCTTC.

The gene calls are TRBV7-3 and TRBJ2-3; TRBD2 aligns across 7 bases. Per germline, CDR1 SGHTA and CDR2 FQGTGA. CDR3 length: 13 amino acids. Unmatched junction bases numbered 1, after V lost 6 bases and J lost 1 base. In DNA, the CDR3 is TGTGCCAGCAGACGGGGGGGCACAGATACGCAGTATTTT. Translation gives CASRRGGTDTQYF.

The rearrangement uses TRBV7-2 and TRBJ2-5; a weak D match, TRBD1 (6 bases). The CDR3 consists of 15 residues. Germline V gene data show CDR1 as SGHTA and CDR2 as FQGNSA. Trimming stripped 7 bases from V and 2 bases from J, with 17 bases between. CDR3 sequence: CASTNTGTPQETQYF. The CDR3 nucleotides are TGTGCCAGCACCAACACCGGGACACCACAAGAGACCCAGTACTTC.

The V gene is TRBV9, the J gene TRBJ2-3; D possibly corresponds to TRBD2 (6 bases). CDR3 length: 14 amino acids. Germline V CDR1 and CDR2: SGDLS, YYNGEE. V lost 4 bases and J lost 2, with 11 bases in between. For the CDR3, the DNA is TGTGCCAGCAGCTTGGGACTCTTCACAGATACGCAGTATTTT. Amino acids: CASSLGLFTDTQYF.

The rearrangement joins TRBV7-2 to TRBJ2-6; D remains unclear. The CDR3 has 15 residues. With 1 base removed from V and 0 bases from J, the gap between germline ends came to 4 bases. Germline V gene data show CDR1 as SGHTA and CDR2 as FQGNSA. For the CDR3, the DNA is TGTGCCAGCAGCTTAGGAGTCTCTGGGGCCAACGTCCTGACTTTC. This encodes CASSLGVSGANVLTF.

The chain employs TRBV6-5 and TRBJ1-5; D is unclear. Germline CDR1 is MNHEY and CDR2 is SVGAGI. Trimming removed 0 bases from V and 0 bases from J, with 3 bases in between. The length of the CDR3 is 14 residues. This chain's CDR3 is CASSYSLSNQPQHF. The DNA of the CDR3 is TGTGCCAGCAGTTACTCTCTTAGCAATCAGCCCCAGCATTTT.

The chain carries TRBV7-2 and TRBJ1-2, with D possibly TRBD1 on 6 matching bases. Germline CDR1 and CDR2: SGHTA and FQGNSA. The CDR3 is 13 amino acids. Trimming took off 5 bases at V and 8 bases at J, with 15 bases between the two ends. As DNA, the CDR3 is TGTGCCAGCAGCATAACAGGGTCTATGGGCTACACCTTC. Its translation: CASSITGSMGYTF.